The TCR beta chain under discussion was sequenced for a study of OX40 agonist ivuxolimab in advanced cancers. For the study at large: Dose-escalation subjects each had hepatocellular carcinoma, melanoma, renal cell or head and neck cancer. Findings and limits, study-wide: With doses of 0.1 to 3.0 mg/kg, CD4+ and CD8+ blood T cells had undergone clonal expansion by week 6. Expanded clones tended on average to be more numerous among CD8+ T cells than CD4+.

Assay: immunoSEQ multiplex PCR; the TCRdb copy retains only in-frame clones and omits some. The table records around 10,000 clones, 76% of them present only once. The ends were cut back, 4 bases at V and 4 bases at J, with 16 bases in the middle. Germline CDR1 reads SGHTA; CDR2 reads FQGTGA. This CDR3 comprises 15 residues. This clone has just one count. Its antigen is currently unknown. The sequence was obtained from an adult with an advanced solid tumor such as melanoma, head and neck, liver or kidney cancer. V and J are TRBV7-3 and TRBJ2-5; either TRBD1 or TRBD2 may fit D (6 bases each). The starting material was CD4+ or CD8+ T cells sorted from blood, obtained in a trial of the OX40 agonist ivuxolimab. The CDR3 reads CASSSRGTGAETQYF. The CDR3 DNA reads TGTGCCAGCAGCTCCAGGGGAACGGGGGCAGAGACCCAGTACTTC.